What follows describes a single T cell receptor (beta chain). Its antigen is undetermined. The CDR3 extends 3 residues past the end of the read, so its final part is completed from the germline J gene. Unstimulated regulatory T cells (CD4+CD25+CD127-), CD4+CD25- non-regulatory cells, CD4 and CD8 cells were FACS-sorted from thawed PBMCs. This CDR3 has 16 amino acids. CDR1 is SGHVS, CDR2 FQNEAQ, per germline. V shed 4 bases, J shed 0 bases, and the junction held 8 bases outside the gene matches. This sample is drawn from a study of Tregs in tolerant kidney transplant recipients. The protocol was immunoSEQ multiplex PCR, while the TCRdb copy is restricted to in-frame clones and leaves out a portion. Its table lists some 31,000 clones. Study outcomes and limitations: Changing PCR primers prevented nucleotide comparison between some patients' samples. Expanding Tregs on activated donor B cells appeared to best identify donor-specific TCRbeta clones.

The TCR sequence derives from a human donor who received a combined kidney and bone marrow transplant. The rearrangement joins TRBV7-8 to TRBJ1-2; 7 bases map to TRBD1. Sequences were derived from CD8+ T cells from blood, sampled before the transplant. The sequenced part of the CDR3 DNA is TGTGCCAGCAGCTCCGGGACAGTCCTAGCTAACTATGGC. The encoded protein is CASSSGTVLANYG. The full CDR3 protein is CASSSGTVLANYGYTF.